Following are 23 T cell receptor gamma chains from one sample sequenced in a study of γδ T cells in repeated Plasmodium falciparum infection. Gammadelta T cells were flow-sorted from PBMC into Vgamma9/Vdelta2+ and Vdelta2-negative populations for bulk analysis. TCRdb reapplied CATT to the multiplex PCR reads. Seen here are 25,000 to 35,000 gamma-chain clones, 1.4% observed once, and the top ten hold around 19%. The material sequenced was gamma-delta T cells from blood. All receptors come from a pool of human donors (malaria-infected and uninfected, not separated).

This clone was detected many times. The TCRdb protein comes from a much larger clone and disagrees with this DNA's translation at residue 14, likely due to a read error; the protein given here is derived from the DNA. This chain joins TRGV9 and TRGJP. CDR1 is GITISATS, CDR2 ISYDGTV, per germline (reference sequence). The CDR3 totals 16 residues. This CDR3 is CALWEDQELGKKIRVF. The DNA of the CDR3 is TGTGCCTTGTGGGAGGACCAAGAGTTGGGCAAAAAAATCAGGGTATTT.

In its sample, this clone was seen a few times. TCRdb lists the protein of a much larger clone for this DNA, which differs at residue 9, so this is likely a read error; the protein given here is translated from the DNA itself. The chain recombines TRGV9 with TRGJP1. Here the J gene came from matching the DNA to germline, since TCRdb omits it. The V segment lost 2 bases and the J segment 12 bases; nucleotides outside the gene matches: 9. The germline V gene has CDR1 GITISATS and CDR2 ISYDGTV (reference sequence). CDR3 length equals 13 residues. The CDR3 DNA sequence: TGTGCCTTGTGGGAGGCACCGAGTGGGTTCAAGATATTT. Amino acids: CALWEAPSGFKIF.

About this clone: The translation of this DNA and the TCRdb protein of a much larger clone differ at residue 9, probably owing to a read error; the protein shown here is translated from the DNA. V gene TRGV9 combines with J gene TRGJ1 or TRGJ2. The CDR3 extends over 13 amino acids. The germline V gene has CDR1 GITISATS and CDR2 ISYDGTV (reference sequence). CDR3 coding DNA: TGTGCCTTGTGGGATTTCTCGTATTGTAAGAAACTCTTT. Residues: CALWDFSYCKKLF.

This clone occurred a few times. One base separates it from a far larger clone, so it is likely a read error. V usage is TRGV8 and J usage is TRGJ1 or TRGJ2. Assignment of the J gene here rests on matching the DNA to germline, because TCRdb gives none. The CDR3 sequence is 12 residues long. Germline V gene data show CDR1 as VENAVY and CDR2 as YDSYNSRV. The CDR3 region is CATWTFYYKKLF. In DNA, the CDR3 is TGTGCTACCTGGACTTTTTATTATAAGAAACTCTTT.

Regarding this clone: TCRdb has a much larger clone's protein, which differs at residue 7 from the translation of this DNA, likely because of a read error; what is shown is the protein translated from the DNA. Within the sample, other DNA sequences also encode this same CDR3. The chain is built from TRGV2 and TRGJ1 or TRGJ2. TCRdb does not report a J gene; here it was assigned by matching the DNA to germline references. V dropped 0 bases and J dropped 8; count of bases not matched to a gene: 7. The CDR3 runs 13 residues. Germline values: CDR1 EGSNGY, CDR2 YDSYNSKV. CDR3 DNA sequence: TGTGCCACCTGGGACGGGAGGGGCGATAAGAAACTCTTT. Its translation is CATWDGRGDKKLF.

This clone was counted only a few times. The protein in TCRdb stems from a much larger clone and differs at residue 4 from this DNA's translation, likely a read error; here the protein is translated from the DNA. The V and J genes are TRGV5 and TRGJ1 or TRGJ2. The CDR3 is 14 amino acids. The germline gives CDR1 VINAFY, CDR2 YDVSNSKD. CDR3 in amino acids: CATRDNLNYYKKLF. The CDR3 coding sequence is TGTGCCACCCGGGACAACCTGAATTATTATAAGAAACTCTTT.

This clone appeared many times. TCRdb's entry gives the protein of a much larger clone, which mismatches this DNA's translation at residue 3, likely from a read error; the protein reported here is translated from the DNA. The chain carries TRGV9 and TRGJ1 or TRGJ2. Because TCRdb records no J gene, it was assigned here through a match of the DNA to germline. The CDR3 loop spans 13 amino acids. Germline V gene lookup returns CDR1 GITISATS and CDR2 ISYDGTV (reference sequence). The CDR3 loop reads CASWEASYNKKLF. CDR3 nucleotide sequence: TGTGCCTCGTGGGAGGCCTCTTATAATAAGAAACTCTTT.

This clone was observed a handful of times. TCRdb attributes to this sequence the protein of a much larger clone, which differs from the DNA translation at residue 6; a read error is likely, and the protein displayed is translated from the DNA. The sample has other DNA sequences that encode this CDR3 too. The genes are TRGV8 and TRGJ1 or TRGJ2. TCRdb gives no J gene; it was assigned here by matching the DNA to germline. CDR1 VENAVY and CDR2 YDSYNSRV come from the germline V gene. The junction had 5 bases not matched to a gene; V was cut back by 3 bases and J by 3 bases. The CDR3 has 13 residues. CDR3 protein: CATWDLSYYKKLF. CDR3 coding DNA: TGTGCCACCTGGGATTTATCTTATTATAAGAAACTCTTT.

This clone was picked up many times. The likely explanation is a read error, given a far larger clone one base away. Other DNA sequences in this specimen translate into the identical CDR3. This chain uses TRGV2 with TRGJP2. Germline V CDR1 and CDR2: EGSNGY, YDSYNSKV. CDR3 length equals 16 residues. The CDR3: CATWDGRRGSDWIKTF. CDR3 nucleotide sequence: TGTGCCACCTGGGACGGGCGTAGAGGTAGTGACTGGATCAAGACGTTT.

This clone occurred many times. A much more abundant neighbour one base away suggests this may be a read error. The chain is built from TRGV2 and TRGJ1 or TRGJ2. Since TCRdb gives no J gene, matching the DNA to germline was used here to assign it. The ends lost 0 bases at V and 3 bases at J; junction bases unmatched: 14. CDR1 and CDR2 (germline): EGSNGY, YDSYNSKV. The CDR3 extends over 17 amino acids. CDR3 DNA: TGTGCCACCTGGGACGGGTTTCGAACTCCGAGTTATTATAAGAAACTCTTT. As protein: CATWDGFRTPSYYKKLF.

This clone has ten or more counts. A far larger clone is off by one base, so a read error is likely. This specimen includes other DNA sequences encoding the same CDR3. CDR3 sequence: CALWEVELGKKIKVF. The CDR3 DNA is TGTGCCCTGTGGGAGGTGGAGTTGGGCAAAAAAATCAAGGTATTT. This chain uses TRGV9 with TRGJP. Germline V lookup: CDR1 GITISATS, CDR2 ISYDGTV (reference sequence). This CDR3 is built from 15 residues.

This clone was recorded a few times. This probably arose from a read error, given a far larger clone one base away. This same CDR3 is encoded by further DNA sequences in the sample. The chain has TRGV9 and TRGJP. No J segment appears in TCRdb, so it was assigned here by matching the sequence to germline. Germline V gene sequence: CDR1 GITISATS, CDR2 ISYDGTV (reference sequence). Trimming cost V 0 bases and J 11 bases; bases outside gene matches: 10. The CDR3 covers 17 residues. CDR3 DNA: TGTGCCTTGTGGGAGGTGCAGTCTGAGCTGGGCAAAAAAATCAAGGTATTT. Its translation is CALWEVQSELGKKIKVF.

This clone has ten or more counts. V and J are TRGV5 and TRGJP1. Here the J gene came from matching the DNA to germline, since TCRdb omits it. CDR3 length equals 18 residues. The V gene end was trimmed by 1 base and the J gene end by 0 bases; junction bases not matched to a gene: 11. CDR1 is VINAFY, CDR2 YDVSNSKD, per germline. The CDR3 region has the DNA TGTGCCACCTGGGACAGCCCTACACATTATACCACTGGTTGGTTCAAGATATTT. Translating it yields CATWDSPTHYTTGWFKIF.

This clone appeared many times. TCRdb's entry gives the protein of a much larger clone, which mismatches this DNA's translation at residue 4, likely from a read error; the protein reported here is translated from the DNA. The CDR3 DNA is TGTGCCTTGCGGGAGGTGTTGGTAGGGTTGGGCAAAAAAATCAAGGTATTT. Protein product: CALREVLVGLGKKIKVF. The chain recombines TRGV9 with TRGJP. The J gene, missing from TCRdb, was assigned here through DNA to germline matching. CDR3 length equals 17 residues. The germline CDR1 and CDR2 sequences are GITISATS and ISYDGTV (reference sequence).

This clone turned up a few times. With a far larger clone one base away, a read error is the likely cause. Other DNA sequences within the sample encode an identical CDR3. The chain carries TRGV9 and TRGJP. TCRdb gives no J gene; it was assigned here by matching the DNA to germline. Germline lookup yields CDR1 GITISATS and CDR2 ISYDGTV (reference sequence). The CDR3 covers 15 residues. DNA of the CDR3: TGTGCCTTGTGGGAAGTGGAGTTGGGCAAAAAGATCAAGGTATTT. This encodes CALWEVELGKKIKVF.

This clone was observed a few times. TCRdb lists the protein of a much larger clone for this DNA, which differs at residue 7, so this is likely a read error; the protein given here is translated from the DNA itself. This chain links TRGV3 with TRGJ1 or TRGJ2. Assignment of the J gene here rests on matching the DNA to germline, because TCRdb gives none. The CDR3 is 19 residues long. Germline CDR1 and CDR2: VTNTFY and YDVSTARD (reference sequence). Trimming at V came to 0 bases and at J to 3 bases, leaving 20 bases not matched to a gene. The CDR3 is CATWDRSIDEEDRYYKKLF. The CDR3, as DNA: TGTGCCACCTGGGACAGGTCCATCGACGAGGAGGACCGTTATTATAAGAAACTCTTT.

This clone was detected only a few times. TCRdb's listed protein matches a much larger clone and diverges from this DNA's translation at residue 3, likely through a read error; the protein shown comes from the DNA. V is TRGV5 and J is TRGJ1 or TRGJ2. Here the J gene was assigned by germline matching of the DNA, as TCRdb has none. The germline V gene has CDR1 VINAFY and CDR2 YDVSNSKD. This CDR3 has 14 amino acids. Here the CDR3 reads CAAWDAGNYYKKLF. CDR3 bases: TGTGCCGCCTGGGACGCTGGGAATTATTATAAGAAACTCTTT.

This clone appeared a few times. A far larger clone is just one base off, so this is likely a read error. The sample contains more than one DNA sequence encoding this CDR3. V and J are TRGV9 and TRGJ1 or TRGJ2. TCRdb is silent on the J gene; assignment here came from matching the DNA to germline. The CDR3 covers 11 residues. V shed 4 bases, J shed 10 bases, and the junction held 7 bases outside the gene matches. The germline gives CDR1 GITISATS, CDR2 ISYDGTV (reference sequence). In nucleotides, the CDR3 is TGTGCCTTGTGGGATTCGGGCAAGAAACTCTTT. Its protein product is CALWDSGKKLF.

This clone was picked up many times. The TCRdb protein, from a much larger clone, departs from this DNA's translation at residue 12, likely by read error; the protein shown derives from the DNA. The chain carries TRGV9 and TRGJP. The CDR3 covers 16 residues. Germline-derived CDR1 and CDR2 are GITISATS and ISYDGTV (reference sequence). The CDR3 region has the DNA TGTGCCTTGTGGGAGACCCAAGAGTTGGGCAAAGAAATCAAGGTATTT. This encodes CALWETQELGKEIKVF.

This clone was recorded at least ten times. TCRdb lists the protein of a much larger clone for this DNA, which differs at residue 10, so this is likely a read error; the protein given here is translated from the DNA itself. V and J are TRGV8 and TRGJ1 or TRGJ2. No J gene was available from TCRdb, and it was assigned here by a germline match of the DNA. Germline-derived CDR1 and CDR2 are VENAVY and YDSYNSRV. This CDR3 contains 13 residues. For the CDR3, the DNA is TGTGCCACCTGGGATGCGTCTTATTATGAGAAACTCTTT. Protein product: CATWDASYYEKLF.

There are many counts of this clone. This DNA translates differently at residue 7 from the TCRdb protein, which is that of a much larger clone; a read error is likely, and the protein shown is the DNA's own translation. The J gene is TRGJP1, the V gene TRGV9. No J gene is reported in TCRdb; it was inferred here by comparing the DNA with germline. The CDR3 covers 16 residues. Germline loops: CDR1 GITISATS, CDR2 ISYDGTV (reference sequence). The V and J ends lost 1 base and 4 bases, in that order; junction bases with no gene match: 9. This CDR3 reads CALWEVQYGTGWFKIF. As DNA, the CDR3 is TGTGCCTTGTGGGAGGTCCAGTATGGCACTGGTTGGTTCAAGATATTT.

There are many counts of this clone. TCRdb and the translated DNA give different amino acids at residue 6; the protein presented here is the one translated from the DNA. The chain employs TRGV4 and TRGJ1 or TRGJ2. The J gene was not available in TCRdb and was assigned here by matching the DNA to germline segments. The CDR3 sequence is 12 residues long. V lost 5 bases to trimming and J lost 3 bases; unmatched junction nucleotides: 4. Germline assignment: CDR1 EGSTGY and CDR2 YDSYTSSV. Here the CDR3 DNA reads TGTGCCACCTGGGCGATTTATTATAAGAAACTCTTT. Amino acid sequence: CATWAIYYKKLF.

The sample holds many counts of this clone. With only one base between it and a far larger clone, this is likely a read error. The same CDR3 also results from other DNA sequences found in this sample. V is TRGV3 and J is TRGJ1 or TRGJ2. The J gene is not listed in TCRdb, so it was assigned here from a DNA match to germline. Germline CDR1 is VTNTFY and CDR2 is YDVSTARD (reference sequence). This CDR3 comprises 11 residues. The CDR3 sequence: CATWDKKKKLF. CDR3 nucleotides: TGCGCCACCTGGGACAAGAAAAAGAAACTCTTT.